This T cell receptor beta chain was sequenced for a study of breast tumors, draining lymph nodes, adjacent tissues. V lost 5 bases, J lost 0 bases, and 17 bases lay in between. This CDR3 spans 15 amino acids. Per the germline V gene, CDR1 is DFQATT and CDR2 is SNEGSKA (reference sequence). Study observations and caveats: Tumor repertoires ranked between lymph nodes and nontumor tissue in diversity, with V and J gene preferences.

Samples came from axillary lymph nodes draining the breast cancer. MiXCR was run by TCRdb on the multiplex PCR reads, yielding one entry per CDR3 protein. The sample lists fewer than 90,000 distinct CDR3 sequences; approximately 28% were seen once. This clonotype was observed at least ten times. Its antigen is undetermined. The specimen was axillary lymph node tissue. The chain combines TRBV20-1 with TRBJ2-7; possible D gene TRBD2, 6 bases. This TCR derives from a female donor with breast cancer. Some clones in this sample may be carry-over from other donors' samples. CDR3 loop: CSAVERGFPSYEQYF. The CDR3 bases are TGCAGTGCTGTGGAACGGGGGTTCCCCTCCTACGAGCAGTACTTC.